The 18 T cell receptor beta chains given below trace back to one sample, sequenced in a study of blood T cells in healthy people across ages. Then a second PCR, running roughly 6 to 12 cycles, was carried out with a sample-barcoded 5' primer and a J-beta primer mix. TCRdb itself ran the 5' RACE reads through MiXCR, one entry per CDR3 protein. The data show 1.5 million to 1.8 million distinct CDR3 sequences, with under 55% seen just once and over 3.5% held by the top ten. What was sequenced was blood. The receptor set was obtained from a young woman in good health.

On this clonotype itself: Given a much more abundant clone one base away, this may be a read error. Here the CDR3 omits its conserved ending phenylalanine or tryptophan, so a read error is the likely source. V is TRBV5-1 and J is TRBJ1-2, with 9 bases identical to TRBD1. The length of the CDR3 is 14 residues. Losses at the gene ends were 2 bases for V and 4 bases for J; bases not matched to a gene: 3. Germline values: CDR1 SGHRS, CDR2 YFSETQ. The CDR3 loop reads CASSLRQGVYGYTI. DNA for the CDR3: TGCGCCAGCAGCTTACGACAGGGGGTCTATGGCTACACCATC.

This clonotype was seen a handful of times. V and J are TRBV12-3 or TRBV12-4 and TRBJ2-4, with TRBD2 matching over 12 bases. The V and J ends lost 4 bases and 0 bases, in that order; junction bases with no gene match: 4. The CDR3 covers 17 residues. The CDR3 DNA sequence: TGTGCCAGCAGTTCGTCGACTAGCGGGAGAGCCAAAAACATTCAGTACTTC. Protein: CASSSSTSGRAKNIQYF.

A remark on this clonotype: A much larger clonotype is one base distant, so this may be a read error. V and J are TRBV4-3 and TRBJ2-5; tentatively, D is TRBD1 (6 bases). This CDR3 is built from 15 residues. The germline V and J ends were trimmed by 3 bases and 11 bases, with 22 bases remaining between them. The germline CDR1 and CDR2 sequences are LGHNA and YSLEER. The CDR3 bases are TGCGCCAGCAGCCAGTGGTCTAGTGGGGACAATGAGCAGTACTTC. It translates to CASSQWSSGDNEQYF.

Only a few counts were recorded for this clonotype. The chain combines TRBV5-1 with TRBJ2-1, with TRBD2 identical over 8 bases. The CDR3 extends over 15 amino acids. Germline lookup yields CDR1 SGHRS and CDR2 YFSETQ. V lost 3 bases and J lost 2; bases outside the gene matches: 4. The CDR3 spells CASSSELAAYNEQFF. For the CDR3, the DNA is TGCGCCAGCAGCTCCGAACTAGCGGCCTACAATGAGCAGTTCTTC.

This chain uses TRBV4-2 with TRBJ2-1, with a weak D call TRBD2 (6 bases). Trimming removed 3 bases at V and 4 bases at J, with 16 bases between. This CDR3 spans 16 amino acids. CDR1 and CDR2 from the germline V gene are LGHNA and YNFKEQ. The CDR3 DNA follows: TGTGCCAGCAGCCACGATAGAGCGGGTGTGTACAATGAGCAGTTCTTC. Protein sequence: CASSHDRAGVYNEQFF.

The J gene is TRBJ2-1, the V gene TRBV5-1, with D possibly TRBD1 on 6 matching bases. The end of the DNA is better explained by TRBJ2-7, so the J call may be wrong. The germline V gene has CDR1 SGHRS and CDR2 YFSETQ. The CDR3 has 16 amino acids. The CDR3 sequence: CASSLDPGETYNEQYF. The CDR3 DNA follows: TGCGCCAGCAGCTTGGATCCAGGGGAAACCTACAATGAGCAGTACTTC.

The V call is TRBV29-1, the J call TRBJ2-5, with D perhaps given as TRBD1 or TRBD2 (8 bases each). Germline-derived CDR1 and CDR2 are SQVTM and ANQGSEA. This CDR3 has 22 residues. V gave up 3 bases and J gave up 1 base, with 36 bases separating them. The CDR3 spells CSVDKPGGLAGPSPSLQETQYF. The CDR3 region has the DNA TGCAGCGTTGACAAGCCAGGGGGCCTAGCGGGCCCTAGCCCCAGTCTCCAAGAGACCCAGTACTTC.

J is TRBJ1-5 and V is TRBV20-1; 10 bases map to TRBD1. V shed 6 bases and J 3 bases; nucleotides not matched to a gene: 2. There are 13 residues in the CDR3. Looked up from germline, CDR1 is DFQATT and CDR2 is SNEGSKA (reference sequence). CDR3 in amino acids: CSAGQGVNQPQHF. CDR3 bases: TGCAGTGCCGGACAGGGGGTCAATCAGCCCCAGCATTTT.

This clonotype was recorded a few times. The chain employs TRBV4-3 and TRBJ1-5; 9 bases agree with TRBD1. Trimming cost V 3 bases and J 0 bases; bases outside gene matches: 12. The CDR3 extends over 19 amino acids. Germline V CDR1 and CDR2: LGHNA, YSLEER. This CDR3 reads CASSQMAGTGSYSNQPQHF. The CDR3 coding sequence is TGCGCCAGCAGCCAGATGGCCGGGACAGGGTCCTATAGCAATCAGCCCCAGCATTTT.

This clonotype has more than one count but fewer than ten. This chain joins TRBV29-1 and TRBJ1-1; D remains unclear. CDR1 is SQVTM and CDR2 is ANQGSEA in the germline V gene. V was pared by 3 bases and J by 7 bases, with 9 bases between. The CDR3 is made up of 11 amino acids. CDR3 nucleotides: TGCAGCGTTGACGGGGTGAGTGAAGCTTTCTTT. It translates to CSVDGVSEAFF.

The CDR3 region is CASSFLTKNEQFF. Here the CDR3 DNA reads TGTGCCAGCAGTTTCCTTACCAAGAATGAGCAGTTCTTC. V gene TRBV27 combines with J gene TRBJ2-1, with D uncertain. The CDR3 runs 13 residues. Per germline, CDR1 MNHEY and CDR2 SMNVEV (reference sequence). V lost 3 bases and J 7 bases, leaving 10 bases between the germline ends.

Only a few counts were recorded for this clonotype. V gene TRBV24-1 combines with J gene TRBJ2-1; 7 bases line up with TRBD1. The length of the CDR3 is 15 residues. Germline loops: CDR1 KGHDR, CDR2 SFDVKD. Unmatched junction bases numbered 6, after V lost 3 bases and J lost 5 bases. CDR3: CATSDPRDSNNEQFF. CDR3 DNA: TGTGCCACCAGTGATCCCCGGGACAGCAACAATGAGCAGTTCTTC.

DNA of the CDR3: TGTGCCAGCAGTGAAGGGACGGTCGGCTATGGCTACACCTTC. This codes for CASSEGTVGYGYTF. The chain carries TRBV6-1 and TRBJ1-2; no definite D call. The CDR3 spans 14 residues. CDR1 and CDR2 (germline): MNHNS, SASEGT. V was trimmed by 1 base and J by 4 bases, leaving 10 bases between them.

Regarding this clonotype: A junction boundary mismatches the germline segment, possibly from a read error. The V gene is TRBV3-1, the J gene TRBJ2-1; 7 nucleotides agree with TRBD2. The CDR3 has 17 residues. Germline V gene lookup returns CDR1 LGHDT and CDR2 YNNKEL (reference sequence). The DNA of the CDR3 is TGTGTCAGCAGCCAAGATCTGAGCGGGGTCCTTTACAATGAGCAGTTCTTC. It codes for CVSSQDLSGVLYNEQFF.

This rearrangement joins TRBV6-5 to TRBJ2-7; D is undetermined. This CDR3 spans 11 amino acids. V lost 2 bases to trimming and J lost 6 bases, with 5 bases between them. CDR1 and CDR2 from the germline V gene are MNHEY and SVGAGI. The CDR3 sequence is CASSYHGEQYF. In nucleotides, the CDR3 is TGTGCCAGCAGTTACCACGGCGAGCAGTACTTC.

This clonotype was counted a few times. It may be a read error: a sequence one base away is much more abundant. The chain recombines TRBV12-3 or TRBV12-4 with TRBJ2-4; a possible D gene is TRBD2 (5 bases). The CDR3 is 13 amino acids. V lost 4 bases, J lost 8 bases, and 12 bases lay in between. CDR3 in amino acids: CASSCGPGDIQYF. CDR3 coding DNA: TGTGCCAGCAGTTGTGGCCCCGGGGACATTCAGTACTTC.

The chain is built from TRBV28 and TRBJ1-4; D is uncertain. Trimming left V 10 bases short and J 4 bases short, with 10 bases between. CDR3 length equals 12 residues. Germline assignment: CDR1 MDHEN and CDR2 SYDVKM. This CDR3 reads CATRTSNEKLFF. The CDR3 DNA is TGTGCCACCCGGACCAGTAATGAAAAACTGTTTTTT.

This chain joins TRBV7-3 and TRBJ2-1; 7 bases match TRBD2. The CDR3 spans 19 residues. V was clipped by 1 base and J by 2 bases; unmatched bases: 14. The V gene's germline CDR1 is SGHTA and CDR2 FQGTGA. The CDR3 here is CASSLNQSGGSSPYNEQFF. CDR3 nucleotide sequence: TGTGCCAGCAGCTTAAACCAAAGCGGCGGGAGTTCCCCCTACAATGAGCAGTTCTTC.